This is a list of T cell receptor beta chains from one sample in a study of cytomegalovirus exposure and HLA in healthy donors. TCRdb's copy holds only in-frame clones and misses some; the assay was immunoSEQ multiplex PCR. The sample consists of over 200,000 clones, approximately 88% of them appearing once. Sequencing was done on a sample of PBMCs. The source is a woman in her twenties or thirties in good health and CMV-seropositive. CDR3s leave out the opening cysteine and the closing phenylalanine or tryptophan. The order of the fields is D gene, J gene, V gene, CDR3 protein. A D gene is named only where the DNA matches it firmly.

D: TRBD1; J: TRBJ2-1; V: TRBV4-2; CDR3: ASSQADRGFDEQF
D: NA; J: TRBJ2-7; V: TRBV19; CDR3: ASSMSGRAAYEQY
D: TRBD1; J: TRBJ2-3; V: TRBV4-1; CDR3: ASSRSGQGTDTQY
D: NA; J: TRBJ1-4; V: TRBV5-6; CDR3: ASSLGPWDEKLF
D: NA; J: TRBJ1-1; V: TRBV30; CDR3: AWGGMNTEAF
D: NA; J: TRBJ1-2; V: TRBV7-6; CDR3: ASSLAVGPTNYGYT
D: NA; J: TRBJ1-2; V: TRBV19; CDR3: ASLGQNYGYT
D: NA; J: TRBJ2-2; V: TRBV2; CDR3: ASSVQNTGELF
D: TRBD2; J: TRBJ2-5; V: TRBV18; CDR3: ASSPVLAGGETQY
D: TRBD2; J: TRBJ2-1; V: TRBV15; CDR3: ATSRDLAGGEAYNEQF
D: NA; J: TRBJ1-2; V: TRBV11-2; CDR3: ASSPGRVYGYT
D: NA; J: TRBJ2-5; V: TRBV5-1; CDR3: ASSWRTVQEETQY
D: NA; J: TRBJ2-1; V: TRBV29-1; CDR3: SAHYNEQF
D: NA; J: TRBJ2-1; V: TRBV5-4; CDR3: ASSLVGFGNEQF
D: TRBD2; J: TRBJ2-2; V: TRBV30; CDR3: AWSVYGGGDTGELF
D: NA; J: TRBJ2-5; V: TRBV30; CDR3: AWSGDPFLGQSETQY
D: NA; J: TRBJ2-1; V: TRBV5-8; CDR3: ASSRRPGDYEQF
D: TRBD1; J: TRBJ1-3; V: TRBV9; CDR3: ASSGGLDRVNTIY
D: TRBD2; J: TRBJ2-7; V: TRBV11-2; CDR3: ASSHGGRDEQY
D: NA; J: TRBJ1-4; V: TRBV29-1; CDR3: SVALSLATNEKLF
D: TRBD2; J: TRBJ2-7; V: TRBV13; CDR3: ASSLRWRGTSYEQY
D: NA; J: TRBJ2-2; V: TRBV4-2; CDR3: ASSQGVALNTGELF
D: NA; J: TRBJ1-2; V: TRBV25-1; CDR3: ASRGTSNYGYT
D: NA; J: TRBJ2-7; V: TRBV7-9; CDR3: ASRSTAAPLYEQY
D: NA; J: TRBJ1-1; V: TRBV19; CDR3: ASSVRVNTEAF
D: TRBD2; J: TRBJ2-5; V: TRBV28; CDR3: ASSFGLAVKETQY
D: TRBD2; J: TRBJ2-7; V: TRBV10-3; CDR3: AISESVGGPHEQY
D: NA; J: TRBJ2-7; V: TRBV11-2; CDR3: ASSSRMGSYEQY
D: TRBD1; J: TRBJ1-1; V: TRBV29-1; CDR3: SVQGARKNTEAF
D: NA; J: TRBJ1-1; V: TRBV4-1; CDR3: ASSRGNGRDTEAF
D: NA; J: TRBJ2-7; V: TRBV5-1; CDR3: ASSLARGRAPYSYEQY
D: NA; J: TRBJ2-6; V: TRBV9; CDR3: ASSVGAGSGANVLT